Reported below is one T cell receptor (beta chain). Its matching antigen is unknown. This entry comes from a study of PD-1 blockade in classical Hodgkin lymphoma. Study results and caveats: The repertoire differences lack a defined cause, possibly disease activity or prior therapy.

Sequenced by immunoSEQ multiplex PCR; TCRdb stores in-frame clones only, minus some. This sample yields fewer than 25,000 clones, of which roughly 80% are seen a single time; roughly 2.8% belongs to the top ten. Time point specified: cycle 4 day 1 (C4D1), after five to seven weeks of nivolumab. The patients all showed relapse after autologous stem cell transplantation, while their brentuximab vedotin exposure varied. By magnetic negative selection, CD4+ T cells were purified from thawed PBMCs. This clonotype was sampled from a human donor with classical Hodgkin lymphoma. Sequenced here: CD4+ T cells from blood, sampled before the fourth cycle of nivolumab.

CDR3 region: CASSQAFPPVPYNEQFF. The CDR3 region has the DNA TGTGCCAGCAGCCAAGCGTTCCCGCCGGTTCCGTACAATGAGCAGTTCTTC. This chain uses TRBV14 with TRBJ2-1, with D uncertain. Germline CDR1 is SGHDN and CDR2 is FVKESK. V shed 1 base and J shed 4 bases, with 17 bases lying between them. This CDR3 comprises 17 residues.